The clone carrying this T cell receptor beta chain was seen once. This sample was included in a study of blood T cell repertoires in COVID-19. Study as a whole: Acute and convalescent COVID-19 specimens originated in the United States, Italy and Spain. PBMCs, B-cell-depleted T cells, or T cells were the source of the cDNA or gDNA that made up the material.

Per the original methods: Reference gene primer amplification yielded estimated nucleated cell counts. Generated by immunoSEQ multiplex PCR, the TCRdb table keeps only in-frame clones and is missing some. The V and J calls and clone size are taken from that table; D and trimming were inferred from the DNA. This table has roughly 670,000 clones, 90% appearing once. The receptor was derived from a woman aged 18-30 years with acute or convalescent COVID-19. The sample consisted of peripheral blood.

The CDR3 region is CASSQGSQDPYEQYF. The CDR3 bases are TGTGCCAGCAGCCAAGGTAGTCAGGATCCCTACGAGCAGTACTTC. This chain links TRBV6-5 with TRBJ2-7; D remains unclear. V was cut by 6 bases and J by 2 bases, with 17 bases left in between. The CDR3 contains 15 residues. Germline CDR1 is MNHEY and CDR2 is SVGAGI.